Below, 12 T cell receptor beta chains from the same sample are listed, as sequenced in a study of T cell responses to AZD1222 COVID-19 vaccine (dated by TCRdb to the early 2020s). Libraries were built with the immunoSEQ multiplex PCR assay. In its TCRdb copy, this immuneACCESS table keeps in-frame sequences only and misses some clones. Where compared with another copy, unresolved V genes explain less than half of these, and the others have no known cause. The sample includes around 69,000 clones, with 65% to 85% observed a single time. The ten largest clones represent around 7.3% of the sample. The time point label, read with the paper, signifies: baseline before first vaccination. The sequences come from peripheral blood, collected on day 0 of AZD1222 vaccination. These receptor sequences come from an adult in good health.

The CDR3 spells CASSPTGYTDTQYF. The CDR3 DNA is TGTGCCAGCTCACCGACAGGTTACACAGATACGCAGTATTTT. The J gene is TRBJ2-3, the V gene TRBV18; D might be TRBD1 (6 bases). Deletions cut 3 bases from V and 2 bases from J, with 9 bases between. This CDR3 contains 14 residues. Germline values: CDR1 KGHSH, CDR2 LQKENI.

CDR3 protein: CASSDGGYTF. The CDR3 nucleotides are TGTGCCAGCAGTGACGGGGGCTACACCTTC. The chain is built from TRBV6-1 and TRBJ1-2; D gene ambiguous. The CDR3 is 10 residues long. V shed 3 bases and J shed 8 bases, with 4 bases lying between them. The germline V gene encodes CDR1 MNHNS and CDR2 SASEGT.

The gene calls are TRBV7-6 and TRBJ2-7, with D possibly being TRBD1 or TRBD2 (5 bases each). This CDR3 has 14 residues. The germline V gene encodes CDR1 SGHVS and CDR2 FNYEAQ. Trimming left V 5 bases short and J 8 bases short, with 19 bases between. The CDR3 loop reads CASSVGDGRGQQYF. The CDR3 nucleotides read TGTGCCAGCAGCGTAGGGGACGGACGGGGTCAGCAGTACTTC.

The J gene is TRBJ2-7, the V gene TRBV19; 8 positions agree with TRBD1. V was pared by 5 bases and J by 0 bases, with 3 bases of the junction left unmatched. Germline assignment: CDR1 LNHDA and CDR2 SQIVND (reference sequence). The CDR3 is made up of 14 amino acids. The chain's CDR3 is CASSDRGDSYEQYF. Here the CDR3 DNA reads TGTGCCAGTAGTGACAGGGGCGACTCCTACGAGCAGTACTTC.

Written as DNA, the CDR3 is TGTGCCAGCAGCTTAGTTGTAGGGGCGATTTACGAGCAGTACTTC. Translating it yields CASSLVVGAIYEQYF. The J gene is TRBJ2-7, the V gene TRBV11-2; D may be TRBD1 (5 bases). In germline, CDR1 is SGHAT, CDR2 FQNNGV. V was pared by 1 base and J by 4 bases, with 14 bases between. CDR3 length: 15 amino acids.

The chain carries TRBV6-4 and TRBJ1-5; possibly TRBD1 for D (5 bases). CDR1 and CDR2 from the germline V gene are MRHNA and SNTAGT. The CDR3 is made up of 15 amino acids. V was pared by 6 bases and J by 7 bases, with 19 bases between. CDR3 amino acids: CASRPRAGEGQPQHF. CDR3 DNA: TGTGCCAGCAGACCGCGGGCGGGCGAGGGGCAGCCCCAGCATTTT.

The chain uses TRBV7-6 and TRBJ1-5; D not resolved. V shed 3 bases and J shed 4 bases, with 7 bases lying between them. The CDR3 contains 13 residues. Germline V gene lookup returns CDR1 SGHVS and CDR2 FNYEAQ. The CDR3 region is CASSFDTNQPQHF. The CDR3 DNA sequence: TGTGCCAGCAGCTTCGACACTAATCAGCCCCAGCATTTT.

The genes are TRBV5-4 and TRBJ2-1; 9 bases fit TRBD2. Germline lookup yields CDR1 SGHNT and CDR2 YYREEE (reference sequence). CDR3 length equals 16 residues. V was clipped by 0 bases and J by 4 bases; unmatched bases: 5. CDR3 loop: CASSLDSGGLYNEQFF. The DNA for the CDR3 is TGTGCCAGCAGCTTGGATAGCGGGGGACTTTACAATGAGCAGTTCTTC.

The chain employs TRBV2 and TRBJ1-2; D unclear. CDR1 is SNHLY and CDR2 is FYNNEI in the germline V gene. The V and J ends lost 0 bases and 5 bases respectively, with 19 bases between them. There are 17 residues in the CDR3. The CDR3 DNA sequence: TGTGCCAGCAGTGAAGCGCTTCCGGAAGGCGCGGTTTATGGCTACACCTTC. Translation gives CASSEALPEGAVYGYTF.

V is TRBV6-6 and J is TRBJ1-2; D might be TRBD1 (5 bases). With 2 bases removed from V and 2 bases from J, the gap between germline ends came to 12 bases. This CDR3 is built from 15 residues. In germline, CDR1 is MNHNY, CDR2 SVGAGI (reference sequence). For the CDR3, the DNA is TGTGCCAGCAGTTACCGGCCGACAGAAAACTATGGCTACACCTTC. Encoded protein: CASSYRPTENYGYTF.

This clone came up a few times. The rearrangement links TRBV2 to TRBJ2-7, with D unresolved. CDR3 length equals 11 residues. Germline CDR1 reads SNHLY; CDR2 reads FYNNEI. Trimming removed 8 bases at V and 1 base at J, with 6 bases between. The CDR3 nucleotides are TGTGCCAGCTATGCTTCCTACGAGCAGTACTTC. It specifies CASYASYEQYF.

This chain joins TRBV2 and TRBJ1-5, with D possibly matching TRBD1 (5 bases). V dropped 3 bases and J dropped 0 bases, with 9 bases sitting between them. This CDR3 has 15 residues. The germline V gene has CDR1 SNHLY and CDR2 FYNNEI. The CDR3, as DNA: TGTGCCAGCAGTGACCGACAGCGTAGCAATCAGCCCCAGCATTTT. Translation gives CASSDRQRSNQPQHF.